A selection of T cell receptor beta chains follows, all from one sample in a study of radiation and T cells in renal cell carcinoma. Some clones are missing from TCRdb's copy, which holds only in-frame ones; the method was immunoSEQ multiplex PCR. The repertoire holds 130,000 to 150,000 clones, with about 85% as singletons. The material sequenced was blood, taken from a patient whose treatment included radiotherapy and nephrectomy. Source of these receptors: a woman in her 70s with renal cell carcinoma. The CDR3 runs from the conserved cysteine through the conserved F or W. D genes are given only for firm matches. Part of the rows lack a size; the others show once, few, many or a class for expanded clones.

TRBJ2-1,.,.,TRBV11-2,CASSLGLLNEQFF,TGTGCCAGCAGCTTAGGACTCCTCAATGAGCAGTTCTTC
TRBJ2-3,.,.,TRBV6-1,CASSEVGRTDTQYF,TGTGCCAGCAGTGAAGTGGGGCGCACAGATACGCAGTATTTT
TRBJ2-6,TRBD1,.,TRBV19,CASNSEPGQGGFSGANVLTF,TGTGCCAGTAACTCCGAACCGGGACAGGGAGGATTCTCTGGGGCCAACGTCCTGACTTTC
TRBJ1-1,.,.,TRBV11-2,CASSSHGSGTEAFF,TGTGCCAGCAGCAGCCACGGGTCGGGCACTGAAGCTTTCTTT
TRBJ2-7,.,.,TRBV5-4,CASSPGQTYEQYF,TGTGCCAGCAGCCCCGGACAGACCTACGAGCAGTACTTC
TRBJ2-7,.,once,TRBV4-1,CASSKGRIYEQYF,TGCGCCAGCAGCAAGGGCCGGATCTACGAGCAGTACTTC
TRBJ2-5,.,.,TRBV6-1,CGSKGRRGGQETQYF,TGTGGCAGCAAAGGGAGAAGGGGAGGCCAAGAGACCCAGTACTTC
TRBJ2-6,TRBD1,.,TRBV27,CASSLFGTGGLRANVLTF,TGTGCCAGCAGTTTATTTGGGACAGGTGGCCTTCGGGCCAACGTCCTGACTTTC
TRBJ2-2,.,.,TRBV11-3,CASSEPVLANTGELFF,TGTGCCAGCAGCGAACCTGTGTTGGCAAACACCGGGGAGCTGTTTTTT
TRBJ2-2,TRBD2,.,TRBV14,CASSHRLAGANTGELFF,TGTGCCAGCAGCCATCGGCTAGCGGGGGCGAACACCGGGGAGCTGTTTTTT
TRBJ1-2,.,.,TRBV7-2,CASSLEGGRDYGYTF,TGTGCCAGCAGCTTAGAAGGTGGCAGGGATTATGGCTACACCTTC
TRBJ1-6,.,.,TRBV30,CAWSAQGPHTGSPLHF,TGTGCCTGGAGTGCCCAGGGGCCCCATACGGGTTCACCCCTCCACTTT
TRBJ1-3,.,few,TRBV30,CAYTHPGGTSGNTIYF,TGTGCCTATACCCACCCCGGGGGGACCTCTGGAAACACCATATATTTT
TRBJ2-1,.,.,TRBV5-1,CASSLIGGSYNEQFF,TGCGCCAGCAGCTTGATTGGCGGTTCCTACAATGAGCAGTTCTTC
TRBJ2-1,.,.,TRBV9,CASSGGQSSSYNEQFF,TGTGCCAGCAGCGGCGGACAGTCCAGCTCCTACAATGAGCAGTTCTTC
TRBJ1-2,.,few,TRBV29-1,CSGTTDPNYGYTF,TGCAGCGGGACGACAGACCCTAACTATGGCTACACCTTC
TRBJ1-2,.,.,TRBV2,CASSETTANYGYTF,TGTGCCAGCAGTGAAACGACAGCTAACTATGGCTACACCTTC
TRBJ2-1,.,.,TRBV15,CATSTRQTVSYNEQFF,TGTGCCACCAGCACTAGACAGACCGTATCCTACAATGAGCAGTTCTTC
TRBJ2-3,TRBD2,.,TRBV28,CASSLILAGGTDTQYF,TGTGCCAGCAGTCTTATACTAGCGGGAGGCACAGATACGCAGTATTTT
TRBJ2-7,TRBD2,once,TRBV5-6,CASSYYSGGAAYEQYF,TGTGCCAGCAGCTACTATAGCGGGGGAGCGGCCTACGAGCAGTACTTC
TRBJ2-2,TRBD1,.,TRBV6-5,CASSSTGTGSGELFF,TGTGCCAGCAGTTCAACCGGGACAGGGTCCGGGGAGCTGTTTTTT
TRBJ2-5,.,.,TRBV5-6,CASSLVVRGRGEETQYF,TGTGCCAGCAGCTTGGTAGTCAGGGGTCGAGGTGAAGAGACCCAGTACTTC
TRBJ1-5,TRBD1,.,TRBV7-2,CASSVQGERQPQHF,TGTGCCAGCAGCGTACAGGGGGAGAGGCAGCCCCAGCATTTT
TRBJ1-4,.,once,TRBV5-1,CASSFQGRPGEKLFF,TGCGCCAGCAGCTTTCAGGGCAGGCCTGGGGAAAAACTGTTTTTT
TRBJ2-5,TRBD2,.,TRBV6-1,CASSSLAGGETQYF,TGTGCCAGCAGTAGTCTAGCGGGGGGGGAGACCCAGTACTTC
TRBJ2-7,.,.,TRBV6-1,CASSGTLGEQYF,TGTGCCAGCAGTGGCACTCTGGGGGAGCAGTACTTC
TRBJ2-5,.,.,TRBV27,CASSFPLATQETQYF,TGTGCCAGCAGTTTTCCCCTAGCGACCCAAGAGACCCAGTACTTC
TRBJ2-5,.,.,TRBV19,CASRDKGETQYF,TGTGCCAGCAGGGACAAGGGGGAGACCCAGTACTTC
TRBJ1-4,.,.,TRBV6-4,CASSIGTNEKLFF,TGTGCCAGCAGTATTGGGACAAATGAAAAACTGTTTTTT
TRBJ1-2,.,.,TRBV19,CASSTGARIVGYTF,TGTGCCAGTAGTACTGGGGCACGGATAGTTGGCTACACCTTC
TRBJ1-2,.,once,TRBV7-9,CASSLSGGANGYTF,TGTGCCAGCAGCTTGTCGGGGGGCGCCAATGGCTACACCTTC
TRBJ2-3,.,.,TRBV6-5,CASSYAGARNTDTQYF,TGTGCCAGCAGTTACGCCGGGGCCCGGAACACAGATACGCAGTATTTT